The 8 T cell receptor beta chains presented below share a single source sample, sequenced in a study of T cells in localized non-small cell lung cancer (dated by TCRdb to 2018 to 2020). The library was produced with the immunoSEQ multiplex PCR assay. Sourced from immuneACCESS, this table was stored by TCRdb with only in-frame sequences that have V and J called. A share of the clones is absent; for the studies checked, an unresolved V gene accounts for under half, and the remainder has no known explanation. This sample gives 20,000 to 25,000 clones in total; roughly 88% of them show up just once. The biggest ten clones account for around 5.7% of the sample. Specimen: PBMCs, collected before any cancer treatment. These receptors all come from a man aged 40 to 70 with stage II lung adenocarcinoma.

The CDR3 DNA reads TGTGCCAGCAGCTCGGACGGCTACGAGCAGTACTTC. Translated: CASSSDGYEQYF. This chain connects TRBV5-6 to TRBJ2-7; D gene uncertain. Germline CDR1 is SGHDT and CDR2 is YYEEEE. The length of the CDR3 is 12 residues. Trimming removed 3 bases from V and 3 bases from J, with 7 bases in between.

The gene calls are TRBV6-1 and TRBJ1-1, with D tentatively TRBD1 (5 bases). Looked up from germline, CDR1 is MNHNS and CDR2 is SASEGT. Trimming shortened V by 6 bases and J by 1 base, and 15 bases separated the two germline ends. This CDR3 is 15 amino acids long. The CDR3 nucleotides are TGTGCCAGCAGACCGCTACGGGACGGGAACACTGAAGCTTTCTTT. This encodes CASRPLRDGNTEAFF.

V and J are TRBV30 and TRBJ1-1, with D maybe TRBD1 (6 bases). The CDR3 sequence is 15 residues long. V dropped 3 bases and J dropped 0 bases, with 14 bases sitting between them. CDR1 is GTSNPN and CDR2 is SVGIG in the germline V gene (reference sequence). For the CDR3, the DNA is TGTGCCTGGAGACCTCCCGACAGGCTGAACACTGAAGCTTTCTTT. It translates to CAWRPPDRLNTEAFF.

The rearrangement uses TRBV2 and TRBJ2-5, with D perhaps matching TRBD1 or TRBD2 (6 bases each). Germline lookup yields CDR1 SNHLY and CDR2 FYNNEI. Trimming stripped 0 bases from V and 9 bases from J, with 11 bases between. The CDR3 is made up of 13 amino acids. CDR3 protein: CASSEALRGAQYF. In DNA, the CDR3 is TGTGCCAGCAGTGAAGCGCTGAGGGGGGCCCAGTACTTC.

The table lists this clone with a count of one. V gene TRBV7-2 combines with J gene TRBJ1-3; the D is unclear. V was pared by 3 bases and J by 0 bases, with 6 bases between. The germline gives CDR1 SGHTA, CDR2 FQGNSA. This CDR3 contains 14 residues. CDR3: CASSLSLSGNTIYF. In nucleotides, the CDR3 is TGTGCCAGCAGCTTGTCGCTCTCTGGAAACACCATATATTTT.

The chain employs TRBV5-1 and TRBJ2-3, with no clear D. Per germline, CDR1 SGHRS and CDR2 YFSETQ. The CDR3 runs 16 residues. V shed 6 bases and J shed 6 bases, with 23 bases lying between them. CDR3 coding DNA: TGCGCCAGCACCCCCAACTCAAACAATATGGAGGATACGCAGTATTTT. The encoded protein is CASTPNSNNMEDTQYF.

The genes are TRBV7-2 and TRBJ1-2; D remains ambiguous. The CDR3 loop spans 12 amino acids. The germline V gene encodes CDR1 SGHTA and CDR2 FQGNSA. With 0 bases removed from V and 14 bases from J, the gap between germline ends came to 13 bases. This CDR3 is CASSLAATPGTF. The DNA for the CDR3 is TGTGCCAGCAGCTTAGCTGCGACGCCGGGTACCTTC.

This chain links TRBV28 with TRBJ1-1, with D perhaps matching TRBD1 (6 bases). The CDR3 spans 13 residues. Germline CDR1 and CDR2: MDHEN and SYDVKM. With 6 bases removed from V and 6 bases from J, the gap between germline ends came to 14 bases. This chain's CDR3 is CASSHRQDAEAFF. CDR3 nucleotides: TGTGCCAGCAGCCATAGACAGGATGCTGAAGCTTTCTTT.